A selection of T cell receptor beta chains follows, all from one sample in a study of CD8 T cells in ankylosing spondylitis. In TCRdb, the 5' RACE reads were re-called with MiXCR into one record per CDR3 protein. The sample holds fewer than 250,000 distinct CDR3 sequences, roughly 32% seen once. The sequencing input was blood, either unsorted or a sorted T cell fraction (not recorded which). The receptors shown here come from a male donor with ankylosing spondylitis or in good health (not recorded which). The CDR3 runs from the conserved cysteine through the conserved F or W. D genes are given only for firm matches. The size of a clone is reported for some rows only, either as once, few or many, or as a class for expanded clones.

v_gene: TRBV7-2; abundance: once; j_gene: TRBJ2-7; d_gene: TRBD2; CDR3nt: TGTGCCAGCAGCTCGGTAGCGGGGGGGTTCGAGCAGTACTTC; CDR3aa: CASSSVAGGFEQYF
v_gene: TRBV30; abundance: .; j_gene: TRBJ2-2; d_gene: .; CDR3nt: TGTGCCTGGAGTGAAGGTAGCACCGGGGAGCTGTTTTTT; CDR3aa: CAWSEGSTGELFF
v_gene: TRBV20-1; abundance: .; j_gene: TRBJ1-1; d_gene: TRBD1; CDR3nt: TGCAGTGCTAGACCCTACACTCGACAGGGGGGAATGAACACTGAAGCTTTCTTT; CDR3aa: CSARPYTRQGGMNTEAFF
v_gene: TRBV20-1; abundance: .; j_gene: TRBJ1-2; d_gene: .; CDR3nt: TGCAGTGCCAGAGAATCAGGGGCCTATGGCTACACCTTC; CDR3aa: CSARESGAYGYTF
v_gene: TRBV5-1; abundance: .; j_gene: TRBJ1-5; d_gene: .; CDR3nt: .; CDR3aa: CASSFGPGVGQPQHF
v_gene: TRBV7-7; abundance: few; j_gene: TRBJ2-3; d_gene: .; CDR3nt: TGTGCTAGCAGCTTGGCCGGGACCACCGGAGATACGCAGTATTTT; CDR3aa: CASSLAGTTGDTQYF
v_gene: TRBV7-7; abundance: few; j_gene: TRBJ2-1; d_gene: TRBD1; CDR3nt: TGTGCCAGCACCCCGGGACAGGGGAATAATGAGCAGTTCTTC; CDR3aa: CASTPGQGNNEQFF
v_gene: TRBV19; abundance: .; j_gene: TRBJ2-1; d_gene: TRBD2; CDR3nt: TGTGCCAGTAGTATTCAGGCGGGGGGGCATTACAATGAGCAGTTCTTC; CDR3aa: CASSIQAGGHYNEQFF
v_gene: TRBV29-1; abundance: many; j_gene: TRBJ1-2; d_gene: .; CDR3nt: TGCAGCGCTGTGGGGCAGACACCAAACTATGGCTACACCTTC; CDR3aa: CSAVGQTPNYGYTF
v_gene: TRBV6-2/TRBV6-3; abundance: .; j_gene: TRBJ2-7; d_gene: .; CDR3nt: TGTGCCAGCAGACGGCTAGGCAGCTCCTACGAGCAGTACTTC; CDR3aa: CASRRLGSSYEQYF
v_gene: TRBV9; abundance: .; j_gene: TRBJ1-1; d_gene: .; CDR3nt: TGTGCCAGCAGCGGACCTTTAGGGGGGCCGACCACTGAAGCTTTCTTT; CDR3aa: CASSGPLGGPTTEAFF
v_gene: TRBV9; abundance: .; j_gene: TRBJ1-2; d_gene: .; CDR3nt: TGTGCCAGCAGCGTAGGACAGGACAATGGCTACACCTTC; CDR3aa: CASSVGQDNGYTF
v_gene: TRBV10-3; abundance: .; j_gene: TRBJ2-3; d_gene: .; CDR3nt: TGTGCCTCACGCCCTCCAGGGTTGGCGCAGTATTTT; CDR3aa: CASRPPGLAQYF
v_gene: TRBV20-1; abundance: .; j_gene: TRBJ2-5; d_gene: TRBD1; CDR3nt: TGCAGTGCTAGAGTTTTCGACAGGGTGGGGGAAGAGACCCAGTACTTC; CDR3aa: CSARVFDRVGEETQYF
v_gene: TRBV12-3/TRBV12-4; abundance: few; j_gene: TRBJ1-5; d_gene: .; CDR3nt: TGTGCCAGCAGTTGGGGCATAGGTCAGCCCCAGCATTTT; CDR3aa: CASSWGIGQPQHF
v_gene: TRBV20-1; abundance: few; j_gene: TRBJ2-3; d_gene: TRBD1; CDR3nt: TGCAGTGCCCCCCACAACGAGGGGGCGATCACAGATACGCAGTATTTT; CDR3aa: CSAPHNEGAITDTQYF
v_gene: TRBV11-2; abundance: .; j_gene: TRBJ2-3; d_gene: .; CDR3nt: TGTGCCAGCAGCTTTGGGGGGTATAGCACAGATACGCAGTATTTT; CDR3aa: CASSFGGYSTDTQYF
v_gene: TRBV2; abundance: .; j_gene: TRBJ2-1; d_gene: TRBD1; CDR3nt: TGTGCCAGCAGCGAGCCCGGGACAGGGGGATACAATGAGCAGTTCTTC; CDR3aa: CASSEPGTGGYNEQFF
v_gene: TRBV3-1; abundance: few; j_gene: TRBJ2-7; d_gene: .; CDR3nt: TGTGCCAGTGGACAGTCCCACGAGCAGTACTTC; CDR3aa: CASGQSHEQYF
v_gene: TRBV29-1; abundance: few; j_gene: TRBJ2-5; d_gene: .; CDR3nt: TGCAGCGTACCCCGAGACGGACGGGCGATCCAGTACTTC; CDR3aa: CSVPRDGRAIQYF
v_gene: TRBV11-3; abundance: few; j_gene: TRBJ2-3; d_gene: .; CDR3nt: TGTGCCAGCAGCTTTGCGAGCACAGATACGCAGTATTTT; CDR3aa: CASSFASTDTQYF
v_gene: TRBV12-3/TRBV12-4; abundance: .; j_gene: TRBJ1-2; d_gene: .; CDR3nt: TGTGCCAGCAGTCGACAACGTGGCTACACCTTC; CDR3aa: CASSRQRGYTF
v_gene: TRBV7-9; abundance: .; j_gene: TRBJ2-1; d_gene: .; CDR3nt: TGTGCCAGCAGCTCCGGACAAAGGGGTGAGCAGTTCTTC; CDR3aa: CASSSGQRGEQFF
v_gene: TRBV20-1; abundance: .; j_gene: TRBJ1-6; d_gene: .; CDR3nt: TGCAGTGCTACGGAAAGGAGTTCACCCCTCCACTTT; CDR3aa: CSATERSSPLHF
v_gene: TRBV29-1; abundance: few; j_gene: TRBJ2-1; d_gene: .; CDR3nt: TGCAGCGTTGAGGGGCTTCTCCACAATGAGCAGTTCTTC; CDR3aa: CSVEGLLHNEQFF
v_gene: TRBV19; abundance: few; j_gene: TRBJ2-5; d_gene: TRBD2; CDR3nt: TGTGCCAGTAGTGGCGGCCTAGCGGGGACCCAGTACTTC; CDR3aa: CASSGGLAGTQYF
v_gene: TRBV6-5; abundance: .; j_gene: TRBJ2-1; d_gene: TRBD1; CDR3nt: TGTGCCAGCAGTTACACAGGGGGGTACAATGAGCAGTTCTTC; CDR3aa: CASSYTGGYNEQFF
v_gene: TRBV20-1; abundance: few; j_gene: TRBJ1-2; d_gene: .; CDR3nt: TGCAGTGTTAGAGCACCGAGTAACTATGGCTACACCTTC; CDR3aa: CSVRAPSNYGYTF
v_gene: TRBV29-1; abundance: few; j_gene: TRBJ1-5; d_gene: .; CDR3nt: TGCAGCGTGGGGGGGGCAGATAATCAGCCCCAGCATTTT; CDR3aa: CSVGGADNQPQHF
v_gene: TRBV29-1; abundance: few; j_gene: TRBJ2-1; d_gene: .; CDR3nt: TGCAGCGTTGAATTGTCCTACAATGAGCAGTTCTTC; CDR3aa: CSVELSYNEQFF
v_gene: TRBV10-2; abundance: few; j_gene: TRBJ2-7; d_gene: .; CDR3nt: TGCGCCAGCAGTGCGGGAGCAGGGCCCCACGAGCAGTACTTC; CDR3aa: CASSAGAGPHEQYF
v_gene: TRBV10-3; abundance: .; j_gene: TRBJ2-7; d_gene: TRBD1; CDR3nt: TGTGCCATCAGTGAGTATGGGGACAGGGAGGACCCGCTCCTTCTCGAGCAGTACTTC; CDR3aa: CAISEYGDREDPLLLEQYF
v_gene: TRBV6-5; abundance: few; j_gene: TRBJ2-1; d_gene: TRBD2; CDR3nt: TGTGCCAGCAGTTACGTTGCGGGGGAGCACAATGAGCAGTTCTTC; CDR3aa: CASSYVAGEHNEQFF
v_gene: TRBV11-2; abundance: once; j_gene: TRBJ2-1; d_gene: .; CDR3nt: TGTGCCAGCAGCTCCGCGGGACAGAGCTACAATGAGCAGTTCTTC; CDR3aa: CASSSAGQSYNEQFF
v_gene: TRBV15; abundance: .; j_gene: TRBJ2-7; d_gene: .; CDR3nt: TGTGCCACCTCTACCTTACCGGACAGCTCCTACGAGCAGTACTTC; CDR3aa: CATSTLPDSSYEQYF
v_gene: TRBV18; abundance: few; j_gene: TRBJ1-5; d_gene: .; CDR3nt: TGTGCCAGCTCATCGAACCAAGGAATTGAGCCCCAGCATTTT; CDR3aa: CASSSNQGIEPQHF
v_gene: TRBV20-1; abundance: few; j_gene: TRBJ2-1; d_gene: .; CDR3nt: TGCAGTGCTAGAGATACCGGGGGCAGTGAGCAGTTCTTC; CDR3aa: CSARDTGGSEQFF
v_gene: TRBV9; abundance: few; j_gene: TRBJ1-5; d_gene: .; CDR3nt: TGTGCCAGCAGCGAGGGAGATAGCAATCAGCCCCAGCATTTT; CDR3aa: CASSEGDSNQPQHF
v_gene: TRBV29-1; abundance: many; j_gene: TRBJ2-1; d_gene: .; CDR3nt: TGCAGCGGACAGTCCAATGAGCAGTTCTTC; CDR3aa: CSGQSNEQFF
v_gene: TRBV21-1; abundance: .; j_gene: TRBJ2-7; d_gene: .; CDR3nt: TGTGCCAGCAGCAAAGCGCAGGGTTACGAGCAGTACTTC; CDR3aa: CASSKAQGYEQYF
v_gene: TRBV20-1; abundance: .; j_gene: TRBJ1-5; d_gene: TRBD1; CDR3nt: TGCAGTGCTTGGACAGGGGGCAGGAACGGCAATCAGCCCCAGCATTTT; CDR3aa: CSAWTGGRNGNQPQHF
v_gene: TRBV24-1; abundance: .; j_gene: TRBJ2-3; d_gene: .; CDR3nt: TGTGCCACCAGTGATGGTCAGGGGCGCACAGATACGCAGTATTTT; CDR3aa: CATSDGQGRTDTQYF
v_gene: TRBV27; abundance: .; j_gene: TRBJ2-7; d_gene: .; CDR3nt: TGTGCCAGCAGTCCAAGACAGGGAGGGGGTTACGAGCAGTACTTC; CDR3aa: CASSPRQGGGYEQYF
v_gene: TRBV24-1; abundance: .; j_gene: TRBJ2-2; d_gene: .; CDR3nt: TGTGCCACCAGTGATATCTCCCCGAACACCGGGGAGCTGTTTTTT; CDR3aa: CATSDISPNTGELFF
v_gene: TRBV5-1; abundance: .; j_gene: TRBJ2-1; d_gene: TRBD2; CDR3nt: TGCGCCAGCAGCGCCGGCGGTAGCGGGGGGGCCTACAATGAGCAGTTCTTC; CDR3aa: CASSAGGSGGAYNEQFF
v_gene: TRBV11-2; abundance: .; j_gene: TRBJ2-1; d_gene: .; CDR3nt: TGTGCCAGCAGCAAGAGCTGGCATGAGCAGTTCTTC; CDR3aa: CASSKSWHEQFF
v_gene: TRBV29-1; abundance: .; j_gene: TRBJ2-7; d_gene: .; CDR3nt: TGCAGCGTTGAAGACTGGACGGAACCCTACGAGCAGTACTTC; CDR3aa: CSVEDWTEPYEQYF
v_gene: TRBV20-1; abundance: .; j_gene: TRBJ2-3; d_gene: .; CDR3nt: TGCAGTGCTAGAGCCGGGGGCCTTACAGATACGCAGTATTTT; CDR3aa: CSARAGGLTDTQYF
v_gene: TRBV29-1; abundance: many; j_gene: TRBJ1-5; d_gene: .; CDR3nt: TGCAGCGTTGTCGACGGGAGTCAGCCCCAGCATTTT; CDR3aa: CSVVDGSQPQHF
v_gene: TRBV6-5; abundance: .; j_gene: TRBJ2-3; d_gene: .; CDR3nt: TGTGCCAGCAGTTACGGGGGGATAGGCGATACGCAGTATTTT; CDR3aa: CASSYGGIGDTQYF
v_gene: TRBV20-1; abundance: many; j_gene: TRBJ2-7; d_gene: .; CDR3nt: TGCAGTTCAGGATACCCAACTACGATGGAGCAGTACTTC; CDR3aa: CSSGYPTTMEQYF
v_gene: TRBV18; abundance: few; j_gene: TRBJ2-7; d_gene: .; CDR3nt: TGTGCCAGCTCACCAGTTCCTCAGGGTTACGAGCAGTACTTC; CDR3aa: CASSPVPQGYEQYF
v_gene: TRBV20-1; abundance: many; j_gene: TRBJ1-1; d_gene: .; CDR3nt: TGCAGTGCTAGGACCGCCCGAGCTTTCTTT; CDR3aa: CSARTARAFF
v_gene: TRBV5-1; abundance: few; j_gene: TRBJ2-7; d_gene: .; CDR3nt: TGCGCCAGCAGCTTGGGGGCAGGGAGCAACTACGAGCAGTACTTC; CDR3aa: CASSLGAGSNYEQYF